This TCR beta chain was retrieved from a study of beta chain features in type 1 diabetes. Study-wide context: No patient-donor differences in age, gender, total cells or subset yield.

Points from the study as a whole: No resolution was reached here on whether HLA type influences TCRB rearrangement. Shorter templates may be favored by PCR, equally so in patients and controls. In the patient group, naive, central memory and Treg TCRB repertoires seemed more alike than in the healthy donor group. TCRB CDR3s from Type 1 diabetes patients were moderately but significantly shorter in all four CD4+ subsets.

Trimming at V came to 2 bases and at J to 2 bases, leaving 12 bases not matched to a gene. Germline CDR1 is LGHNA and CDR2 is YNFKEQ. This CDR3 region has 17 residues. What was sequenced were expressed TCRB transcripts, since all of the isolated RNA had been reverse transcribed. The data were produced by immunoSEQ multiplex PCR, yet TCRdb's version contains in-frame clones alone and is incomplete. The sample lists about 640,000 clones; around 12% were seen once. This clone was found a few times. Antigen specificity is unknown. The sequenced material came from naive CD4+ T cells from blood. The origin of this receptor is a man aged 30 to 45 with type 1 diabetes. This chain joins TRBV4-2 and TRBJ2-7, with 7 bases that match TRBD1. This CDR3 is CASSQSRVGTDAYEQYF. The DNA of the CDR3 is TGTGCCAGCAGCCAATCCCGAGTGGGGACAGATGCCTACGAGCAGTACTTC.